This T cell receptor beta chain was captured in a study of cytomegalovirus exposure and HLA in healthy donors listed by TCRdb under 2017. A note on the overall study: According to an earlier analysis of 550 to 750 of the donors, about 179 million T cells yielded over 100 million unique TCR beta sequences and 276 Gb of sequence data. A later genetic analysis took genome-wide SNP genotypes for about three fifths of the 666 donors and used that subset as a discovery cohort. Rather than using new phenotypic data, the later analysis identified candidate immune exposures from TCR beta sequences and from how often those sequences occurred across donors. To study patterns of TCR occurrence, a later analysis re-analyzed previously published TCR beta repertoires from 550 to 800 donors and added high-resolution HLA genotyping. Among some 400 genotyped donors of the cohort, an average of roughly 240,000 unique TCR beta nucleotide sequences were sequenced per donor, roughly a sixth of them non-productive. Because of strong linkage in the cohort, roughly five DR-DQ haplotypes were treated as single units for association and clustering. Class I and class II HLA loci were covered by the typing at four-digit resolution. Among the approximately 430 genotyped donors, 81% belonged to the genetic ancestry cluster associated with self-reported Caucasian donors. Using immunosequencing, the study profiled T cell repertoires from 666 subjects and related those repertoires to cytomegalovirus serostatus. The study aimed to test whether signatures of past pathogen exposure could be identified by cataloging public T cell receptors. The number of typed donors differed by locus: about 629-630 for A, B, C, DRB1 and DQB1; 522 for DQA1; around 580 for DPA1; and some 430 for DPB1. Every repertoire in the discovery cohort had been generated on one and the same sequencing platform. About 300 gigabases of sequencing data and approximately 93 million unique TCR sequences were included in an early release covering 500 to 750 HLA-typed donors. Donor age, sex, ethnicity and CMV serostatus were collected together with the repertoire data. To predict cytomegalovirus infection status, the study combined high-throughput TCR immunosequencing, statistical association of individual TCRs with disease status, and machine learning. An earlier analysis of more than 450 of the donors used high-throughput TCR beta sequencing to judge whether each TCR beta V gene segment behaved as functional or pseudogenic. In addition to the first cohort of around 670 subjects, a separate validation cohort of 120 different subjects was used. Results the study describes overall, beyond this receptor: In a later analysis, HLA-associated TCR beta chains were found to be more clonally expanded and to have lower generation probabilities than equally common non-associated chains. Because the 87-base-pair reads could not distinguish some IMGT-functional V segments, including TRBV6-2 and TRBV6-3, those segments were excluded. A later analysis reported that several top co-occurrence clusters appeared linked to parvovirus B19, influenza, CMV and Epstein-Barr virus. The presence/absence analyses assumed that sequencing depth was roughly uniform across donors, and that assumption may not be true. When HLA alleles, especially DR and DQ, strongly co-occurred, TCR associations were difficult to assign to individual alleles. While some public TCRs were present in many individuals, most TCR sequences turned up only very rarely across donors. According to a later genetic analysis, donors in an Asian-associated ancestry cluster had fewer N-insertions in productive TCRs than the approximately 700-donor mean. Linkage disequilibrium might explain the correlated functional status among segregating V segments, but an unknown experimental factor could not be excluded. Cytomegalovirus status was reported to be diagnosed by the classifier with high specificity and sensitivity in both the original and validation cohorts. The authors suggested that the approach could potentially be extended to other disease states and immunological phenotypes. Broadly in line with IMGT annotations, most TCR beta V segments showed up in productive rearrangements about 87% or about 30% of the time in an earlier analysis of several hundred of the donors. Three of the identified cytomegalovirus-associated TCR beta chains were confirmed in vitro to be specific for cytomegalovirus antigens. According to a later analysis, TCR association rates differed among HLA loci, with DRB1 alleles showing the most associated TCRs and HLA-C alleles showing the fewest. HLA typing was unavailable for some donors at each locus, so association tests used only the typed subset. The cohort was sequenced for TCR beta chains only, and without alpha or paired-chain data the features that could be detected were limited. A further reported finding was that TCR beta sequences accurately predicted the HLA-A and HLA-B alleles for most subjects in the first cohort. Because counts were too low, under 20 rarely observed V segments, including chromosome 9 orphons, were left out of the earlier analysis of 587 of the donors. The only immune exposure information available for the cohort was CMV serostatus. In the study, approximately 160 TCR beta chains were listed as associated with cytomegalovirus. According to a later analysis, most CMV-associated TCR beta chains appeared to be HLA-restricted, and the HLA associations seemed to be driven largely by CMV exposure. A group of highly shared sequence variants was considered likely to be a technical artifact of the sequencing pipeline. V-gene and J-gene trimming of TCR beta chains was associated with a missense DCLRE1C variant in a later genetic analysis, and the association was replicated in an independent cohort. At a false discovery rate of 0.05, a later analysis linked 16,951 TCR beta sequences to specific HLA alleles.

Regarding this clone: It lacks a known antigen. Qualities for individual bases were not recorded, and no much larger clone is one base off.

The method was the immunoSEQ multiplex PCR assay. A mixture of 60 forward primers for TCR Vbeta segments and 13 reverse primers for TCR Jbeta segments was used in the multiplex PCR. A multiplex PCR assay on genomic DNA amplified the CDR3 region of rearranged TCR beta genes. The Illumina HiSeq System was used to sequence the amplified TCR beta libraries as 87-base-pair reads. Under the source paper's analysis protocol: Across the 670 or so repertoires, a later analysis counted around 80 million unique TCR beta chains, 9 million to 14 million of which were shared by at least two donors. Raw reads were error-corrected and collapsed into unique sequences by a nearest-neighbor algorithm in which closely related sequences were merged to remove PCR and sequencing errors. V, D and J gene segments were assigned by aligning CDR3 sequences to IMGT reference sequences. For a sequence to be retained, at least a six-nucleotide match to both a V gene segment and a J gene segment was required. A rearrangement was called productive if the CDR3 had no stop codons and remained in frame with V and J, and every other rearrangement was called non-productive. Following IMGT convention, CDR3 was defined as the stretch from the second conserved V-encoded cysteine to the conserved J-encoded phenylalanine. The earlier analysis of roughly 590 of the donors excluded sequences that lacked an unambiguous match to a single V gene segment. An earlier analysis of a few hundred of the donors classified V segments as functional when productive rearrangements were above 56.7% and as segregating when the standard deviation between donors was above 5%. To diagnose cytomegalovirus status from the catalog of TCR beta chain sequences, a statistical classification framework was built. A later analysis assigned V and J genes by comparing TCR nucleotide sequences with IMGT/GENE-DB human TR gene sequences. In a later analysis, CDR3 sequences and most-parsimonious VDJ recombination scenarios were assigned using the TCRdist pipeline. In a later analysis, every TCR beta chain was defined by the combination of its CDR3 amino acid sequence and its V-gene family, and reads without a unique V-gene family were dropped. In a later analysis, approximately 640 highly shared, low-generation-probability nucleotide sequences were removed to address suspected cross-contamination and a sequencing artifact. A later analysis calculated a clonal expansion index for each public chain from normalized within-repertoire ranks of inferred template counts. Generation probabilities in a later analysis came from a VDJ recombination model fitted to out-of-frame rearrangements, and those results were checked against IGoR. In a later analysis, hypergeometric tests were used to score TCR-TCR, TCR-HLA and TCR-CMV co-occurrence, with a repertoire-size bias correction applied to TCR pairs. To estimate false discovery rates, a later analysis permuted the HLA or CMV assignments 20 times. In a later analysis, co-occurring TCRs were grouped using DBSCAN, with TCRdist sequence similarity added in when clustering inside HLA-allele-positive subsets. Repertoires with fewer than 30,000 or more than 120,000 public chains were left out of co-occurrence clustering, as were a handful of repertoires with anomalous nucleotide sharing. In its TCRdb copy, this immuneACCESS table keeps in-frame sequences only and misses some clones. Where compared with another copy, unresolved V genes explain less than half of these, and the others have no known cause. The V and J calls and the clone size are those of that table, but D and trimming were determined from the DNA. The sample table records about 130,000 clones; more than 65% of these occur just once. The top ten hold 13% of the sample.

V and J are truncated by 0 bases and 1 base respectively, leaving an intervening sequence of 6 bases. From cysteine to phenylalanine, the CDR3 is 13 amino acids long. Just the 39-base CDR3 DNA is kept, in frame starting at base 1. The germline V gene (reference sequence) gives CDR1 as GTSNPN and CDR2 as SVGIG. The cohort comprised around 700 healthy bone marrow donors. Cohort members were all nominally healthy when sampled, although unrecorded immune exposures were likely present. The donor was CMV seropositive and belonged to the group of 250 to 350 seropositive cohort members. Each donor provided a peripheral blood sample, and peripheral blood mononuclear cells were used for TCR beta sequencing. The Qiagen DNeasy Blood Extraction Kit was used to extract genomic DNA from the blood cell samples.

This receptor was identified in a woman in her fifties or sixties in good health and CMV-seropositive. The sequence is built from TRBV30 and TRBJ1-1; a confident D gene designation cannot be given. The material sequenced was PBMCs. The DNA is as follows: TGTGCCTGGAGTGTTTTCTCGAACACTGAAGCTTTCTTT. Translated, it reads CAWSVFSNTEAFF.